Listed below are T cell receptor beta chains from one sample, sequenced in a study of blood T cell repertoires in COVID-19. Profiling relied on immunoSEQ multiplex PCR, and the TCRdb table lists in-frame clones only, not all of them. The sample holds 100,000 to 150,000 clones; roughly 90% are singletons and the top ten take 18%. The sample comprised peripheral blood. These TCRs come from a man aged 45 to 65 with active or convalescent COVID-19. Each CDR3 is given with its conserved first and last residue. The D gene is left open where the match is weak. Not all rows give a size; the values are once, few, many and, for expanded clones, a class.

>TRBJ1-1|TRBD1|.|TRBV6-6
CASSLAPTGGGTEAFF
TGTGCCAGCAGCCTCGCCCCTACAGGGGGAGGCACTGAAGCTTTCTTT
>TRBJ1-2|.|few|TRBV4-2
CASSQDTGDYYGYTF
TGTGCCAGCAGCCAAGATACGGGAGACTACTATGGCTACACCTTC
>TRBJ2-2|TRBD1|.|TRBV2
CASVNEGTGANTGELFF
TGTGCCAGCGTCAACGAAGGGACAGGGGCCAACACCGGGGAGCTGTTTTTT
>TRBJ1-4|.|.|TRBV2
CASRQEWDEKLFF
TGTGCCAGCCGACAGGAATGGGATGAAAAACTGTTTTTT
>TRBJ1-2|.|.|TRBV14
CASSLQGFGGYTF
TGTGCCAGCAGCCTTCAGGGGTTCGGTGGCTACACCTTC
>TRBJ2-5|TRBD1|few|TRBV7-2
CASSLAYVPGRGKETQYF
TGTGCCAGCAGCTTAGCGTATGTTCCTGGCAGGGGGAAAGAGACCCAGTACTTC
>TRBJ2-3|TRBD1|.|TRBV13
CASSFNRGRGDTQYF
TGTGCCAGCAGCTTTAACAGGGGTCGGGGAGATACGCAGTATTTT
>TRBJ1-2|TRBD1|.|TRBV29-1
CSVDWDREDYGYTF
TGCAGCGTTGACTGGGACAGGGAGGACTATGGCTACACCTTC
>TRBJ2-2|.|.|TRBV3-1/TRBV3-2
CASSQSGRTRTNTGELFF
TGTGCCAGCAGCCAAAGTGGCCGGACACGAACGAACACCGGGGAGCTGTTTTTT
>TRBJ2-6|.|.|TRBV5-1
CASRNGQFSGANVLTF
TGCGCCAGCAGGAACGGACAGTTTTCCGGGGCCAACGTCCTGACTTTC
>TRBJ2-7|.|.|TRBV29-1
CSVSMTAKKIGQYF
TGCAGCGTGTCCATGACAGCCAAAAAAATTGGGCAGTACTTC
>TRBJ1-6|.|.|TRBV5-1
CASSLGSSYNSPLHF
TGCGCCAGCAGCTTGGGGAGCTCCTATAATTCACCCCTCCACTTT
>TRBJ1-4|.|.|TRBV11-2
CASSLELGEGEKLFF
TGTGCCAGCAGCTTAGAGTTAGGGGAAGGAGAAAAACTGTTTTTT
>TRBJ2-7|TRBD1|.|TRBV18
CASSLEQGGEQYF
TGTGCCAGCTCACTCGAACAGGGGGGAGAGCAGTACTTC
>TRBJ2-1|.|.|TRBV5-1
CASSLGASGTGEQFF
TGCGCCAGCAGCTTGGGGGCTAGCGGGACAGGTGAGCAGTTCTTC
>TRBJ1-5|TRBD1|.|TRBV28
CASSWDSYQPQHF
TGTGCCAGCAGTTGGGACAGTTATCAGCCCCAGCATTTT
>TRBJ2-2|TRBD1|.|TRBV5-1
CASSTTGGVHTGELFF
TGCGCCAGCAGTACTACAGGGGGAGTTCACACCGGGGAGCTGTTTTTT
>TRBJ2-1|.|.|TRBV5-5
CASSRDSVIDSYNEQFF
TGTGCCAGCAGCCGGGACTCCGTCATCGACTCCTACAATGAGCAGTTCTTC